These 19 T cell receptor beta chains share one sample of origin, sequenced in a study of cytomegalovirus exposure and HLA in healthy donors. Amplification used 60 Vbeta primers and 13 Jbeta primers. The protocol was immunoSEQ multiplex PCR, while the TCRdb copy is restricted to in-frame clones and leaves out a portion. The sample holds 100,000 to 150,000 clones; more than 80% are singletons and the top ten take more than 2.5%. Specimen: PBMCs. These receptors originate from a male donor in good health and CMV-seronegative.

This clone was seen just once. V and J are TRBV9 and TRBJ1-6, with 11 bases fitting TRBD1. CDR1 and CDR2 from the germline V gene are SGDLS and YYNGEE. CDR3 length equals 14 residues. With V trimmed by 4 bases and J by 9 bases, 3 bases remained unmatched. The CDR3 DNA is TGTGCCAGCAGCCCAGGGACAGGGGGTTCACCCCTCCACTTT. It yields the protein CASSPGTGGSPLHF.

Note on this clone: A read error may account for a junction end that differs from germline. V and J are TRBV7-7 and TRBJ2-7; 9 positions agree with TRBD1. The germline gives CDR1 SSHAT, CDR2 FNYEAQ (reference sequence). This CDR3 comprises 16 residues. The CDR3 here is CASSLGGTGNSYEQYF. The DNA for the CDR3 is TGTGCTAGCAGCTTAGGGGGGACAGGGAACTCCTACGAGCAGTACTTC.

On this clone itself: One end of the junction varies from germline; a read error may be responsible. CDR3 protein: CSSIFPGYRENTEAFF. The CDR3, as DNA: TGTTCCAGCATCTTCCCGGGGTACCGAGAGAACACTGAAGCTTTCTTT. This chain uses TRBV7-9 with TRBJ1-1; unclear D gene. Germline CDR1 and CDR2: SEHNR and FQNEAQ (reference sequence). The CDR3 covers 16 residues. The full variable domain, its missing parts supplied by reference TRBV7-9 and TRBJ1-1, is DTGVSQNPRHKITKRGQNVTFRCDPISEHNRLYWYRQTLGQGPEFLTYFQNEAQLEKSRLLSDRFSAERPKGSFSTLEIQRTEQGDSAMYLCSSIFPGYRENTEAFFGQGTRLTVV.

The chain combines TRBV5-5 with TRBJ2-7, with 8 positions matching TRBD1. The CDR3 extends over 14 amino acids. CDR1 is SGHKS, CDR2 YYEKEE, per germline (reference sequence). Unmatched junction bases numbered 8, after V lost 5 bases and J lost 4 bases. CDR3 sequence reads: CASSTDRDLYEQYF. The DNA for the CDR3 is TGTGCCAGCAGTACGGACAGGGACCTATACGAGCAGTACTTC.

The chain has TRBV5-1 and TRBJ1-5; 9 bases align to TRBD1. CDR1 SGHRS and CDR2 YFSETQ come from the germline V gene. The CDR3 length is 15 residues. V gave up 2 bases and J gave up 5 bases; unmatched junction bases: 5. CDR3 protein: CASSLTGGSDQPQHF. The CDR3 nucleotides read TGCGCCAGCAGCTTAACAGGGGGCTCGGATCAGCCCCAGCATTTT.

This clone was detected a few times. The chain couples TRBV4-1 to TRBJ1-1; no definite D call. V gave up 1 base and J gave up 1 base, with 7 bases separating them. The germline V gene encodes CDR1 MGHRA and CDR2 YSYEKL. The CDR3 covers 14 residues. The CDR3 bases are TGCGCCAGCAGCCAAGGGAGTAGGAACACTGAAGCTTTCTTT. Amino acid sequence: CASSQGSRNTEAFF.

This rearrangement joins TRBV6-1 to TRBJ2-7; 9 bases agree with TRBD2. Trimming removed 6 bases from V and 7 bases from J; junction bases left unmatched: 7. Germline V gene lookup returns CDR1 MNHNS and CDR2 SASEGT. The CDR3 consists of 13 residues. CDR3 sequence reads: CASRGLAAGEQYF. Here the CDR3 DNA reads TGTGCCAGCAGGGGACTAGCAGCGGGTGAGCAGTACTTC.

This rearrangement joins TRBV7-9 to TRBJ2-7, with 11 bases matching TRBD1. The V gene end was trimmed by 5 bases and the J gene end by 2 bases; junction bases not matched to a gene: 5. Germline V gives CDR1 SEHNR, CDR2 FQNEAQ (reference sequence). The CDR3 consists of 15 residues. CDR3 sequence (DNA): TGTGCCAGCAGCATCCGGGACAGGGGGGCCTACGAGCAGTACTTC. Its protein product is CASSIRDRGAYEQYF.

On this clone: A read error is likely, as this CDR3 ends without the conserved phenylalanine or tryptophan. The chain carries TRBV10-3 and TRBJ2-7; D may be TRBD1 (6 bases). This CDR3 contains 12 residues. The V end lost 7 bases, the J end lost 6 bases, and 13 bases lay between the germline ends. The germline V gene encodes CDR1 ENHRY and CDR2 SYGVKD. This CDR3 reads CAIKSLGGEQYS. In DNA, the CDR3 is TGTGCCATCAAAAGCTTAGGGGGCGAGCAGTACTCC.

The chain couples TRBV7-3 to TRBJ2-3; 10 bases match TRBD1. CDR3 length equals 14 residues. V shed 4 bases and J 3 bases; nucleotides not matched to a gene: 1. The germline gives CDR1 SGHTA, CDR2 FQGTGA. The CDR3, as DNA: TGTGCCAGCAGCTCGGGACAGGGGACAGATACGCAGTATTTT. As protein: CASSSGQGTDTQYF.

In its sample, this clone was seen a few times. The chain links TRBV6-1 to TRBJ2-6; D is undetermined. Trimming took 4 bases from V and 0 from J, leaving 4 bases between them. The germline gives CDR1 MNHNS, CDR2 SASEGT. The CDR3 loop spans 14 amino acids. CDR3 residues: CASSGHSGANVLTF. Written as DNA, the CDR3 is TGTGCCAGCAGTGGACACTCTGGGGCCAACGTCCTGACTTTC.

The chain links TRBV5-1 to TRBJ2-2; 13 bases align to TRBD2. Germline V gives CDR1 SGHRS, CDR2 YFSETQ. Trimming cost V 0 bases and J 6 bases; bases outside gene matches: 5. The CDR3 contains 17 residues. The CDR3 DNA sequence: TGCGCCAGCAGCTTGGGACTAGCGGGGGGCCGCGCCGGGGAGCTGTTTTTT. It codes for CASSLGLAGGRAGELFF.

Worth noting for this clone: One end of the junction does not line up with germline, which may come from a read error. Other DNA sequences within the sample encode an identical CDR3. CDR3 sequence: CASSFGTGVGNTEAFF. The CDR3 DNA is TGTGCCAGCAGCTTTGGTACAGGGGTGGGGAACACTGAAGCCTTCTTT. The chain is built from TRBV7-9 and TRBJ1-1; 7 bases are shared with TRBD1. The CDR3 covers 16 residues. Germline values: CDR1 SEHNR, CDR2 FQNEAQ (reference sequence).

The chain couples TRBV9 to TRBJ1-2; perhaps TRBD1 as D (6 bases). V lost 3 bases to trimming and J lost 3 bases, with 15 bases between them. Germline CDR1 reads SGDLS; CDR2 reads YYNGEE. This CDR3 comprises 15 residues. The CDR3 nucleotides are TGTGCCAGCAGCGGCCCTACAGGGTCCTACTATGGCTACACCTTC. The encoded protein is CASSGPTGSYYGYTF.

This chain uses TRBV4-2 with TRBJ1-3, with no clear D. Germline CDR1 LGHNA, CDR2 YNFKEQ. The V end was cut by 2 bases, the J end by 0 bases, with 11 bases between. This CDR3 has 16 amino acids. The chain's CDR3 is CASSQFSASSGNTIYF. The CDR3 nucleotides are TGTGCCAGCAGCCAATTTTCAGCGAGCTCTGGAAACACCATATATTTT.

Here the CDR3 DNA reads TGTGCCAGCAGCCAGGGACTAGCGGGCCATGAGCAGTTCTTC. This gives the protein CASSQGLAGHEQFF. The V and J genes are TRBV7-6 and TRBJ2-1; TRBD2 matches 12 bases. With 5 bases clipped from V and 8 bases from J, the junction kept 4 bases outside the gene matches. The CDR3 length is 14 residues. Germline CDR1 reads SGHVS; CDR2 reads FNYEAQ.

This chain uses TRBV7-6 with TRBJ2-5; TRBD1 matches at 9 bases. Germline V gene sequence: CDR1 SGHVS, CDR2 FNYEAQ. V dropped 4 bases and J dropped 13; count of bases not matched to a gene: 13. This CDR3 is built from 14 residues. The CDR3 protein is CASSSRGQGSILYF. Written as DNA, the CDR3 is TGTGCCAGCAGCTCCAGAGGACAGGGGTCTATCCTGTACTTC.

This clone was seen only a few times. This sequence joins TRBV9 and TRBJ1-1, with D perhaps matching TRBD1 (5 bases). Per the germline V gene, CDR1 is SGDLS and CDR2 is YYNGEE. The CDR3 runs 15 residues. Trimming pared 6 bases from V and 0 bases from J, leaving 15 bases between. This CDR3 reads CASNSGEWVNTEAFF. The CDR3 region has the DNA TGTGCCAGCAATTCGGGGGAGTGGGTGAACACTGAAGCTTTCTTT.

This clone appeared once. The V call is TRBV2, the J call TRBJ2-6, with 7 bases fitting TRBD1. The length of the CDR3 is 15 residues. V was pared by 6 bases and J by 2 bases, with 4 bases of the junction left unmatched. CDR1 and CDR2 from the germline V gene are SNHLY and FYNNEI. In nucleotides, the CDR3 is TGTGCCAGCAGAAAAACAGGGGCTGGGGCCAACGTCCTGACTTTC. Translation: CASRKTGAGANVLTF.